This T cell receptor beta chain was documented in a study of T cells in Graves' hyperthyroidism and ophthalmopathy. V dropped 6 bases and J dropped 7; count of bases not matched to a gene: 11. This CDR3 spans 14 amino acids. CDR1 and CDR2 from the germline V gene are MNHNS and SASEGT. This clonotype was counted ten times or more. The target antigen is unknown. Researchers barred patients who had uncontrolled infection, other autoimmune disease, pregnancy or lactation. The PBMCs were taken from under 12 ml of fresh peripheral blood. Study results and limitations: Ophthalmopathy, which appeared later, was predicted by the model a median about 6 months before onset.

Amplification yielded TCR beta CDR3 regions, with RNA transcripts as the source. The study used the HTBI primer set for a first-round RT-PCR of the TCR CDR3. TCRdb called the multiplex PCR reads again in MiXCR, with one record for every CDR3 protein. The data contain about 580,000 distinct CDR3 sequences, more than 11% of them seen just once; the ten biggest clones take up under 7%. Sequenced input: blood. The clonotype comes from a woman aged 25 to 39 with Graves' hyperthyroidism that later progressed to Graves' ophthalmopathy. The chain couples TRBV6-1 to TRBJ2-5, with 7 bases matching TRBD1. The CDR3 region is CASSEPSGGATQYF. In DNA, the CDR3 is TGTGCCAGCAGCGAACCATCAGGGGGTGCGACCCAGTACTTC.